This TCR beta chain was documented in a study of T-cell reconstitution after alpha-beta-depleted transplantation in children. This clonotype was seen at least ten times. The germline gives CDR1 SEHNR, CDR2 FQNEAQ (reference sequence). The CDR3 runs 13 residues. Trimming removed 1 base from V and 9 bases from J; junction bases left unmatched: 3. The library targeted TCRbeta and was prepared with unique molecular identifiers. TCRdb reprocessed the PCR reads with MiXCR, giving one entry per CDR3 protein. The profile shows 450,000 to 600,000 distinct CDR3 sequences, over 9.5% of them singletons. The clonotype was recovered from a child aged 2 to 9 with inherited bone marrow failure, due to receive a stem cell transplant. The rearrangement uses TRBV7-9 and TRBJ2-4, with 7 bases identical to TRBD1. The sequencing here drew on PBMCs, taken before TCRalphabeta/CD19-depleted stem cell transplant. CDR3: CASSLVSGGIQYF. The CDR3 DNA reads as TGTGCCAGCAGCTTAGTGTCAGGGGGCATTCAGTACTTC.